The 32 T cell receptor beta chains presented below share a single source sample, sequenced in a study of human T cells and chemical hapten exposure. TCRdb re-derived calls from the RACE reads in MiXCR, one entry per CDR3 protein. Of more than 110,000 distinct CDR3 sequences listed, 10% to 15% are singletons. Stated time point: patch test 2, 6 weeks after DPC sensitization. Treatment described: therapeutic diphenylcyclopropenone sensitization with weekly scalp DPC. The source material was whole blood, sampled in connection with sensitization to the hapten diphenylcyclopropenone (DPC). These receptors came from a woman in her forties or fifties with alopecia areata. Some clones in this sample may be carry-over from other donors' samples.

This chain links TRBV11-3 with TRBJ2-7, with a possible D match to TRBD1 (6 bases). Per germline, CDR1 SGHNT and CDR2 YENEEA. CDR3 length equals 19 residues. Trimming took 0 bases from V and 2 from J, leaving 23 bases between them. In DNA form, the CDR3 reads TGTGCCAGCAGCTTAGATCTGTGGGGCAGGGGAGTTGAGGCCTACGAGCAGTACTTC. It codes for CASSLDLWGRGVEAYEQYF. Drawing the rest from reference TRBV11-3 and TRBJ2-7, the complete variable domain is EAGVVQSPRYKIIEKKQPVAFWCNPISGHNTLYWYLQNLGQGPELLIRYENEEAVDDSQLPKDRFSAERLKGVDSTLKIQPAELGDSAVYLCASSLDLWGRGVEAYEQYFGPGTRLTVT.

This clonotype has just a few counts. Written as DNA, the CDR3 is TGTGCCAGCAGCTTAAGGCTGCGCACAGATACGCAGTATTTT. It specifies CASSLRLRTDTQYF. The rearrangement uses TRBV11-1 and TRBJ2-3; D call uncertain. This CDR3 contains 14 residues. Germline values: CDR1 SGHAT, CDR2 FQDESV (reference sequence). The ends were cut back, 2 bases at V and 1 base at J, with 7 bases in the middle.

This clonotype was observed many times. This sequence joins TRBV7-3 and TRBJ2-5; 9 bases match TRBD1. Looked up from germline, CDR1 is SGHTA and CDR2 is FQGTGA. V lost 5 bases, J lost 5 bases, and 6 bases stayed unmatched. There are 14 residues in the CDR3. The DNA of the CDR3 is TGTGCCAGCAGCGTACAGGGGGCAATGGAGACCCAGTACTTC. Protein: CASSVQGAMETQYF.

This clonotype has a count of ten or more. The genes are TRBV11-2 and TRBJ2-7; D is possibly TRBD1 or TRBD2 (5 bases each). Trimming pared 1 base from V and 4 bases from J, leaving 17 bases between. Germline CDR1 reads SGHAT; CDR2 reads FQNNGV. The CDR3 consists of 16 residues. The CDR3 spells CASSLGGFGIGYEQYF. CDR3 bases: TGTGCCAGCAGCTTAGGGGGGTTCGGGATCGGGTACGAGCAGTACTTC.

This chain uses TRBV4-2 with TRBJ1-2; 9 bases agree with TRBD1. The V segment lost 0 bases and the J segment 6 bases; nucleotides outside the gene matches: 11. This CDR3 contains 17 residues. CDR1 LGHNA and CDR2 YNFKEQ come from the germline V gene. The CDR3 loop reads CASSQDINRGPGHGYTF. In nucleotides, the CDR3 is TGTGCCAGCAGCCAAGATATAAACAGGGGGCCAGGACATGGCTACACCTTC.

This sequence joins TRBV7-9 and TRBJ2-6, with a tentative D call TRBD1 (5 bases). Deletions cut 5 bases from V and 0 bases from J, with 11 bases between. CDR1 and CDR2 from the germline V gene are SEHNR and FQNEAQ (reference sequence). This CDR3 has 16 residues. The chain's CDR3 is CASSPRQRSGANVLTF. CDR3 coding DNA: TGTGCCAGCAGCCCCCGACAGCGCTCTGGGGCCAACGTCCTGACTTTC. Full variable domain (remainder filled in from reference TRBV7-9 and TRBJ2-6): DTGVSQNPRHKITKRGQNVTFRCDPISEHNRLYWYRQTLGQGPEFLTYFQNEAQLEKSRLLSDRFSAERPKGSFSTLEIQRTEQGDSAMYLCASSPRQRSGANVLTFGAGSRLTVL.

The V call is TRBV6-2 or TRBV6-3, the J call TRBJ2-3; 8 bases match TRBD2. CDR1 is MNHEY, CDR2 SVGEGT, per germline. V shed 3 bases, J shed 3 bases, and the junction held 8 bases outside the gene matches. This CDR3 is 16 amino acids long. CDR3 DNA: TGTGCCAGCAGTTATGACCTAGCGGGCTGGACAGATACGCAGTATTTT. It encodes CASSYDLAGWTDTQYF.

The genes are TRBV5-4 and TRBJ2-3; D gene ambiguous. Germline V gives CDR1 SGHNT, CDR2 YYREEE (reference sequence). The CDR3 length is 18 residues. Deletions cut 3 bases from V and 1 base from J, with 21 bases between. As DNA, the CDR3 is TGTGCCAGCAGCTCTGGCCCCCGCGGAGCGACTGGCACAGATACGCAGTATTTT. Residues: CASSSGPRGATGTDTQYF.

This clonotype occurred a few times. The CDR3 here is CSVGQGEGNEQYF. In nucleotides, the CDR3 is TGCAGCGTGGGACAGGGGGAAGGCAACGAGCAGTACTTC. The chain has TRBV29-1 and TRBJ2-7, with 11 bases identical to TRBD1. The CDR3 totals 13 residues. Germline assignment: CDR1 SQVTM and CDR2 ANQGSEA. Trimming at V came to 6 bases and at J to 5 bases, leaving 6 bases not matched to a gene.

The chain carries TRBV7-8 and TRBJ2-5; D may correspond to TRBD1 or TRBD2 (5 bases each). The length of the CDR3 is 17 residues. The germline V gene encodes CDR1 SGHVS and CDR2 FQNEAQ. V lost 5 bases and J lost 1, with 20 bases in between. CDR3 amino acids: CASSPRDFSGRQETQYF. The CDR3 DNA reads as TGTGCCAGCAGCCCCCGGGATTTCTCAGGGCGCCAAGAGACCCAGTACTTC.

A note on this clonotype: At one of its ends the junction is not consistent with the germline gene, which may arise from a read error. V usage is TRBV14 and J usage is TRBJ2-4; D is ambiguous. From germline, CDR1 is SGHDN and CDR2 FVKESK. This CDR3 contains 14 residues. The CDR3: CASSQVSGANIPYF. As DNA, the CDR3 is TGTGCCAGCAGCCAAGTCTCGGGCGCGAACATTCCGTACTTC. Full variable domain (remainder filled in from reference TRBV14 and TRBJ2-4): EAGVTQFPSHSVIEKGQTVTLRCDPISGHDNLYWYRRVMGKEIKFLLHFVKESKQDESGMPNNRFLAERTGGTYSTLKVQPAELEDSGVYFCASSQVSGANIPYFGAGTRLSVL.

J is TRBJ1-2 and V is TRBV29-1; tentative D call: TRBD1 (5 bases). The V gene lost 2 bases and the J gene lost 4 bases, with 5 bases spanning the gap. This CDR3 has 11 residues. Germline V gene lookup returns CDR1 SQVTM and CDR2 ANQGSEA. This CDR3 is CSVETGYGYTF. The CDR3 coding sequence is TGCAGCGTTGAAACAGGCTATGGCTACACCTTC. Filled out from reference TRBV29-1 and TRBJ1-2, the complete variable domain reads SAVISQKPSRDICQRGTSLTIQCQVDSQVTMMFWYRQQPGQSLTLIATANQGSEATYESGFVIDKFPISRPNLTFSTLTVSNMSPEDSSIYLCSVETGYGYTFGSGTRLTVV.

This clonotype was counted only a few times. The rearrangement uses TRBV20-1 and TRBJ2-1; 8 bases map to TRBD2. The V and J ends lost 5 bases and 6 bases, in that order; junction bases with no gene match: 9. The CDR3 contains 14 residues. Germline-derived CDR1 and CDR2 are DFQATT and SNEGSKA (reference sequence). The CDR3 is CSARPRTSTNEQFF. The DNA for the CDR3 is TGCAGTGCTCGCCCCAGGACTAGCACCAATGAGCAGTTCTTC.

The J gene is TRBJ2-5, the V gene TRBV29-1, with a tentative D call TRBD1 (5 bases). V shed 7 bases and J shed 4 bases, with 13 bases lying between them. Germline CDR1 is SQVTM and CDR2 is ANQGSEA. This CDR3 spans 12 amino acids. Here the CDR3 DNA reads TGCAGCGCGGGCCCAGGGTTAGAGACCCAGTACTTC. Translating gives CSAGPGLETQYF.

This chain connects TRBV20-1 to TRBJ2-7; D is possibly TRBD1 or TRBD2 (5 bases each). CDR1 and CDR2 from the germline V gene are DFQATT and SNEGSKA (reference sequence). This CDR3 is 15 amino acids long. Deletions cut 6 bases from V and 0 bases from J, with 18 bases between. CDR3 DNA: TGCAGTGCAGGACCGGGGACGCGGAGCTCCTACGAGCAGTACTTC. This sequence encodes CSAGPGTRSSYEQYF.

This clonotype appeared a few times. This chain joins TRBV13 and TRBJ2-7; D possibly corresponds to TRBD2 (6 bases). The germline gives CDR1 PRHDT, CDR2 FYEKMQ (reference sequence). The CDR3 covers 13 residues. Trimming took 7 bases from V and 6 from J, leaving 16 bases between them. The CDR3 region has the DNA TGTGCCAGCAACCCGGCCGGAGGGAGCGAGCAGTACTTC. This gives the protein CASNPAGGSEQYF.

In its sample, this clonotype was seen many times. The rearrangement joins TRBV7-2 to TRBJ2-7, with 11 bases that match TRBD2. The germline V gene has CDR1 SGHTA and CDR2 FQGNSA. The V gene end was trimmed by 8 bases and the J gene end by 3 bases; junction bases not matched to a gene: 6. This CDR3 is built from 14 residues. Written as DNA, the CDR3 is TGTGCCAGCGGGACTAGCGGCGGAAACTACGAGCAGTACTTC. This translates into CASGTSGGNYEQYF.

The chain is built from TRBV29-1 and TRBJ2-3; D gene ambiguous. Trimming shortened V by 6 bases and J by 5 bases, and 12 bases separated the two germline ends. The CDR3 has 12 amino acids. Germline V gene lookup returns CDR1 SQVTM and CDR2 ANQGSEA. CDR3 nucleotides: TGCAGCGTAAATACTCAGCTAGATACGCAGTATTTT. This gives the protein CSVNTQLDTQYF.

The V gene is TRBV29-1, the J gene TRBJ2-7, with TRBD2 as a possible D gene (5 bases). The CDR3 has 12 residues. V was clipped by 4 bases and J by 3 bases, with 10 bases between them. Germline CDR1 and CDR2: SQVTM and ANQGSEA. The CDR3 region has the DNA TGCAGCGTTGCTGAGGGATTCTACGAGCAGTACTTC. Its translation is CSVAEGFYEQYF.

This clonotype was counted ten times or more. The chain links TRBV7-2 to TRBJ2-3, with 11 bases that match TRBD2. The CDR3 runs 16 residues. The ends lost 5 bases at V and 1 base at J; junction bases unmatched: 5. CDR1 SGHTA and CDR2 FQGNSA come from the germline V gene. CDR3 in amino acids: CASSMTSGAGTDTQYF. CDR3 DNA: TGTGCCAGCAGCATGACTAGCGGGGCGGGCACAGATACGCAGTATTTT.

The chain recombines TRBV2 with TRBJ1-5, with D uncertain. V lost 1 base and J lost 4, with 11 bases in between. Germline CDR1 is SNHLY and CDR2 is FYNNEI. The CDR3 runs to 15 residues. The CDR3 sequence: CASSEVRALNQPQHF. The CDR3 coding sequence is TGTGCCAGCAGTGAAGTGAGGGCACTGAATCAGCCCCAGCATTTT.

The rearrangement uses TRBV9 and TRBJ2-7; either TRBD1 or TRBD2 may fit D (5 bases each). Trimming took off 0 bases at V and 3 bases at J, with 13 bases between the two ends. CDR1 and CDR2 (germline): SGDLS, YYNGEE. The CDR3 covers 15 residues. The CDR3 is CASSVGDPHHYEQYF. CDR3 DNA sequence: TGTGCCAGCAGCGTAGGGGACCCACACCACTACGAGCAGTACTTC.

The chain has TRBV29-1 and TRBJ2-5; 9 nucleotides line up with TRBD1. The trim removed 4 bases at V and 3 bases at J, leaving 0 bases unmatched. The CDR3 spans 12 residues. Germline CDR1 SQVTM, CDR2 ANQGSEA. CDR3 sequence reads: CSVGDREETQYF. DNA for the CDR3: TGCAGCGTTGGGGACAGGGAAGAGACCCAGTACTTC. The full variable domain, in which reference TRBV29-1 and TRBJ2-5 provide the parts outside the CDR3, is SAVISQKPSRDICQRGTSLTIQCQVDSQVTMMFWYRQQPGQSLTLIATANQGSEATYESGFVIDKFPISRPNLTFSTLTVSNMSPEDSSIYLCSVGDREETQYFGPGTRLLVL.

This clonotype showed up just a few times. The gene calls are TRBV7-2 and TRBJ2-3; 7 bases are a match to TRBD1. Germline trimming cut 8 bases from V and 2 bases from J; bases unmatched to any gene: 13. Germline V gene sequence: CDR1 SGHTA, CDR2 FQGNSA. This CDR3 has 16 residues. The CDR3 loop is CASRPQGETNTDTQYF. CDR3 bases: TGTGCCAGCCGCCCTCAGGGGGAGACCAACACAGATACGCAGTATTTT.

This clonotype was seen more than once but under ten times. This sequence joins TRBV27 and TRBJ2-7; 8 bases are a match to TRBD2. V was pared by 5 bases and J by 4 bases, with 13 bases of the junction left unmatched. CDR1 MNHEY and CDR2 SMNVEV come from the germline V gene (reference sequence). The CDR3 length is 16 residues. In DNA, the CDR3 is TGTGCCAGCAGTCCTACAAGCGGGAGCGGCACTTACGAGCAGTACTTC. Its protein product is CASSPTSGSGTYEQYF.

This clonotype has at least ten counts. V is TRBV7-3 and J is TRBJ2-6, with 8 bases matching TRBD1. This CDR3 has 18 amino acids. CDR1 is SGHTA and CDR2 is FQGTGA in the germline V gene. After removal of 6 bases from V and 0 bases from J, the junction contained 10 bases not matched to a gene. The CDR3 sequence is CASRPRTGRFSGANVLTF. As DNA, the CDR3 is TGTGCCAGCAGGCCCCGGACAGGGCGTTTCTCTGGGGCCAACGTCCTGACTTTC.

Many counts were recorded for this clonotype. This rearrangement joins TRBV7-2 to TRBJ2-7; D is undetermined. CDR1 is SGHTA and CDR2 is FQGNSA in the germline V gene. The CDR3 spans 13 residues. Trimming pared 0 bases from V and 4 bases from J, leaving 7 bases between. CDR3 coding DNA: TGTGCCAGCAGCTTAGCGCTCGGGTACGAGCAGTACTTC. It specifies CASSLALGYEQYF.

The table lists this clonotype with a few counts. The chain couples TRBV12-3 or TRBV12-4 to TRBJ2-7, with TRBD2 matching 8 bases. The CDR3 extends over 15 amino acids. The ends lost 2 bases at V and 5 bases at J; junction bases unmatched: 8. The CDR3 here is CASSLKSGSPHEQYF. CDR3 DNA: TGTGCCAGCAGTTTAAAGAGCGGGAGCCCCCACGAGCAGTACTTC.

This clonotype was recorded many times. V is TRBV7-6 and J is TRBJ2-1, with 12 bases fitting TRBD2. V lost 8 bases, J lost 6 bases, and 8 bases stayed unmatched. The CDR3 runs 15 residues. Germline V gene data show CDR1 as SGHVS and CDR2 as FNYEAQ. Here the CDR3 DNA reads TGTGCCAGCGCCAGACTAGCGGGAGCCCCCAATGAGCAGTTCTTC. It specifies CASARLAGAPNEQFF. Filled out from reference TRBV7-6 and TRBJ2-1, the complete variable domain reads GAGVSQSPRYKVTKRGQDVALRCDPISGHVSLYWYRQALGQGPEFLTYFNYEAQQDKSGLPNDRFSAERPEGSISTLTIQRTEQRDSAMYRCASARLAGAPNEQFFGPGTRLTVL.

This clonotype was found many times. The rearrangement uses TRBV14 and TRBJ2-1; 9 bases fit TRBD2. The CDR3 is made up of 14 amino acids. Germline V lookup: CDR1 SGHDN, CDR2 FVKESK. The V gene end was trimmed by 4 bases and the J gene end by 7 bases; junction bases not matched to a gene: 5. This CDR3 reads CASSLRAGGNEQFF. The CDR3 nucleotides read TGTGCCAGCAGCCTAAGAGCGGGGGGAAATGAGCAGTTCTTC.

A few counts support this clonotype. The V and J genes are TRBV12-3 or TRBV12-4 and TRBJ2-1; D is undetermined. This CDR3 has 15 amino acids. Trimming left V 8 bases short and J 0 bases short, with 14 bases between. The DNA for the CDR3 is TGTGCCAGCGCCCCTGCGGTGATCTCCTACAATGAGCAGTTCTTC. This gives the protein CASAPAVISYNEQFF.

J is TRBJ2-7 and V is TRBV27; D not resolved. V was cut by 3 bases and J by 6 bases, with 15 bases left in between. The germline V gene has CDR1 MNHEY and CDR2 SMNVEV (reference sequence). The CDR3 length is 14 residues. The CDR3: CASSFSFSAAEQYF. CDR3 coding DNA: TGTGCCAGCAGTTTTAGCTTTTCGGCGGCCGAGCAGTACTTC.